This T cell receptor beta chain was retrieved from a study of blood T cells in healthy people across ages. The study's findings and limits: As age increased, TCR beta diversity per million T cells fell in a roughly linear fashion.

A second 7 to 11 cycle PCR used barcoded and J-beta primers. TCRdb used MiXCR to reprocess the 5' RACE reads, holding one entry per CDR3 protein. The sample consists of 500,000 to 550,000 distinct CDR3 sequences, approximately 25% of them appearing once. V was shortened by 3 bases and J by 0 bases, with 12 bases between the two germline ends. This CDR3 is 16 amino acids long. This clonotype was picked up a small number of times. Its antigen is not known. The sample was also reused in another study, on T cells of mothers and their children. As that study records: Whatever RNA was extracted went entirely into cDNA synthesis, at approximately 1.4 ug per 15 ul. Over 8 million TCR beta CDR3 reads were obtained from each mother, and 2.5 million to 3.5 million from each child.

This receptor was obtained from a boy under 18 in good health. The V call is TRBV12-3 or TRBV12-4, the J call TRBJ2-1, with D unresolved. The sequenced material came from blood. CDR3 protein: CASSFDALSSYNEQFF. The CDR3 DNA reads TGTGCCAGCAGTTTCGATGCCCTTAGCTCCTACAATGAGCAGTTCTTC.